This entry concerns a single T cell receptor beta chain. Its target is unknown. The CDR3 extends over 18 amino acids. Trimming stripped 0 bases from V and 0 bases from J, with 16 bases between. The germline V gene encodes CDR1 SGDLS and CDR2 YYNGEE. This sample stems from a study of identical twins. Findings and limits, study-wide: Instead of following the same donors, the conclusions were based on cross-sectional statistical analysis. Abundant beta clonotypes from cord blood had fewer insertions, unlike memory repertoires, which showed none.

TCRdb re-called the 5' RACE reads through MiXCR, storing one row per CDR3 protein. The data contain around 670,000 distinct CDR3 sequences, around 6.1% of them singletons. This sequence was found in a man between 18 and 29 years old in good health. The rearrangement links TRBV9 to TRBJ2-1, with D tentatively TRBD1 or TRBD2 (5 bases each). The sample taken for sequencing was naive T cells sorted from blood. The CDR3 coding sequence is TGTGCCAGCAGCGTAGTGGGGCAGGGACCAAGCTCCTACAATGAGCAGTTCTTC. It is translated as CASSVVGQGPSSYNEQFF.